This T cell receptor (beta chain) was identified in a study of shared clonotypes between healthy human individuals. V lost 7 bases, J lost 0 bases, and 13 bases lay in between. The CDR3 consists of 16 residues. Germline lookup yields CDR1 MDHEN and CDR2 SYDVKM. Deep was the level at which the assay was run. The protocol was immunoSEQ multiplex PCR, while the TCRdb copy is restricted to in-frame clones and leaves out a portion. The table records a few million clones, about 92% of them present only once. The sequencing input was naive CD4+ T cells from PBMCs. This sample's subset: CD45RA+ positively selected. The genes are TRBV28 and TRBJ1-6; D perhaps matches TRBD1 (5 bases). This sequence originates from a man aged 18 to 30 in good health. Some clones in this sample may be carry-over from other donors' samples. The CDR3 DNA sequence: TGTGCCAGCACCTCGGACATGAGCTCCTATAATTCACCCCTCCACTTT. Protein sequence: CASTSDMSSYNSPLHF.